The 3 T cell receptor beta chains in this list originate from one sample, sequenced in a study of blood T cell repertoires in COVID-19 (dated by TCRdb to the early 2020s). Library prep was done by the immunoSEQ multiplex PCR assay. TCRdb re-hosts the immuneACCESS table, in-frame sequences only. Its copies lack some clones; in the studies checked, an unresolved V gene accounts for under half of them, and the cause for the rest is not known. The sample contains about 190,000 clones, 89% of them found a single time. The top ten clonotypes cover approximately 6.7% of the sample. Sequencing used peripheral blood. These receptors were obtained from a man aged 40-49 years with acute or convalescent COVID-19.

The V gene is TRBV5-8, the J gene TRBJ1-5; unclear D gene. The CDR3 consists of 15 residues. V lost 4 bases to trimming and J lost 7 bases, with 18 bases between them. Germline loops: CDR1 SGHTS, CDR2 YDEGEE. The CDR3 DNA reads as TGTGCCAGCAGCGGCGGGTCTTTCTTGGAGCAGCCCCAGCATTTT. Residues: CASSGGSFLEQPQHF.

The rearrangement links TRBV30 to TRBJ2-1; TRBD2 might be the D (5 bases). V lost 2 bases to trimming and J lost 7 bases, with 9 bases between them. Germline CDR1 GTSNPN, CDR2 SVGIG (reference sequence). The CDR3 runs 12 residues. The CDR3 bases are TGTGCCTGGAGTCCACGGGGAAATGAGCAGTTCTTC. Translating gives CAWSPRGNEQFF.

V and J are TRBV5-1 and TRBJ2-5, with TRBD1 as a possible D gene (6 bases). CDR1 SGHRS and CDR2 YFSETQ come from the germline V gene. This CDR3 has 13 residues. The V end was cut by 4 bases, the J end by 3 bases, with 10 bases between. CDR3 sequence (DNA): TGCGCCAGCAGCCGCGCAGGGGAAGAGACCCAGTACTTC. Translating it yields CASSRAGEETQYF.